The T cell receptor beta chain under discussion was sequenced for a study of blood T cell repertoires in COVID-19. Study as a whole: Specimens from acute and convalescent COVID-19 originated in the United States, Italy and Spain. PBMCs, B-cell-depleted T cells, or T cells provided the cDNA or gDNA that made up the material.

Trimming stripped 4 bases from V and 2 bases from J, with 12 bases between. Germline V CDR1 and CDR2: SGDLS, YYNGEE. The CDR3 runs to 14 residues. Authors' analysis steps: For nucleated cells, counts were estimated from reference gene primer amplification. Sequencing was performed with immunoSEQ multiplex PCR; in TCRdb, only in-frame clones are kept and a portion is missing. V, J and clone size reflect that table, while D and trimming were determined from the DNA. The profile shows around 130,000 clones, approximately 83% of them singletons. The sample taken for sequencing was peripheral blood. This chain links TRBV9 with TRBJ2-5; unclear D gene. The TCR originated in a woman in her forties or fifties who had recovered from COVID-19. The CDR3 DNA sequence: TGTGCCAGCAGCCCCCGGTTGTTACAAGAGACCCAGTACTTC. It encodes CASSPRLLQETQYF.